Below are 9 T cell receptor beta chains sequenced from a single sample in a study of CD8 T cells in ankylosing spondylitis. TCRdb independently ran MiXCR on the 5' RACE reads; one entry per CDR3 protein. The sample includes about 220,000 distinct CDR3 sequences, over 9.5% of them seen just once. Sequencing used blood, either unsorted or a sorted T cell fraction (not recorded which). These receptors originate from a male donor with ankylosing spondylitis or in good health (not recorded which).

This clonotype has at least ten counts. V usage is TRBV20-1 and J usage is TRBJ1-5, with a tentative D call TRBD1 (5 bases). The CDR3 extends over 13 amino acids. Germline values: CDR1 DFQATT, CDR2 SNEGSKA (reference sequence). Trimming took off 5 bases at V and 6 bases at J, with 14 bases between the two ends. CDR3 sequence reads: CSAPREGTQPQHF. In nucleotides, the CDR3 is TGCAGTGCTCCGCGGGAGGGGACTCAGCCCCAGCATTTT.

The table lists this clonotype with many counts. This chain uses TRBV12-3 or TRBV12-4 with TRBJ2-2, with 7 nucleotides matching TRBD2. This CDR3 region has 16 residues. The V segment lost 5 bases and the J segment 3 bases; nucleotides outside the gene matches: 9. The CDR3 protein is CASSPTTSVDTGELFF. CDR3 nucleotides: TGTGCCAGCAGTCCAACTACTAGCGTGGACACCGGGGAGCTGTTTTTT.

In its sample, this clonotype was seen a few times. V usage is TRBV29-1 and J usage is TRBJ2-5, with D possibly matching TRBD1 (6 bases). The CDR3 totals 12 residues. Per germline, CDR1 SQVTM and CDR2 ANQGSEA. Between the trimmed V and J ends, which lost 6 bases and 0 bases, there was a span of 8 bases. CDR3: CSVRTDQETQYF. The CDR3 nucleotides are TGCAGCGTCCGGACAGACCAAGAGACCCAGTACTTC. The variable domain in full, completed from reference TRBV29-1 and TRBJ2-5, reads SAVISQKPSRDICQRGTSLTIQCQVDSQVTMMFWYRQQPGQSLTLIATANQGSEATYESGFVIDKFPISRPNLTFSTLTVSNMSPEDSSIYLCSVRTDQETQYFGPGTRLLVL.

This clonotype was detected many times. The J gene is TRBJ2-3, the V gene TRBV30; 12 positions agree with TRBD2. The CDR3 extends over 16 amino acids. CDR1 and CDR2 (germline): GTSNPN, SVGIG (reference sequence). V was pared by 3 bases and J by 4 bases, with 8 bases of the junction left unmatched. CDR3 residues: CAWRVPTSGGADTQYF. The CDR3 nucleotides read TGTGCCTGGAGAGTCCCGACTAGCGGGGGCGCAGATACGCAGTATTTT.

This clonotype was picked up many times. The chain couples TRBV5-6 to TRBJ1-5; D unclear. The V gene lost 0 bases and the J gene lost 0 bases, with 10 bases spanning the gap. Per the germline V gene, CDR1 is SGHDT and CDR2 is YYEEEE. This CDR3 has 16 residues. CDR3 loop: CASSLDGPYSNQPQHF. The CDR3, as DNA: TGTGCCAGCAGCTTGGACGGTCCTTATAGCAATCAGCCCCAGCATTTT.

V is TRBV9 and J is TRBJ2-5, with 7 positions matching TRBD1. Germline V CDR1 and CDR2: SGDLS, YYNGEE. The J segment lost 3 bases and the V segment lost 4 bases, leaving 6 bases of the junction unmatched. There are 14 residues in the CDR3. As DNA, the CDR3 is TGTGCCAGCAGCCGACGAACAGGGGAAGAGACCCAGTACTTC. This sequence encodes CASSRRTGEETQYF.

This clonotype was picked up many times. The V and J genes are TRBV15 and TRBJ2-3, with 14 bases aligning to TRBD2. CDR1 is LNHNV and CDR2 is YYDKDF in the germline V gene (reference sequence). The CDR3 consists of 17 residues. The V segment lost 9 bases and the J segment 0 bases; nucleotides outside the gene matches: 8. The CDR3 protein is CATFPGLAGVSTDTQYF. The CDR3 nucleotides read TGTGCCACATTTCCGGGACTAGCGGGGGTTAGCACAGATACGCAGTATTTT.

The chain is built from TRBV12-3 or TRBV12-4 and TRBJ1-1; 7 bases are shared with TRBD1. Trimming at V came to 8 bases and at J to 5 bases, leaving 11 bases not matched to a gene. The CDR3 is made up of 14 amino acids. The CDR3: CASFKDRVGTEAFF. The CDR3 DNA reads TGTGCCAGCTTCAAAGACAGGGTGGGGACTGAAGCTTTCTTT.

This clonotype was counted many times. V and J are TRBV12-3 or TRBV12-4 and TRBJ2-1; unclear D gene. The ends were cut back, 4 bases at V and 2 bases at J, with 12 bases in the middle. This CDR3 spans 15 amino acids. The CDR3 reads CASSSYDPTYNEQFF. The CDR3, as DNA: TGTGCCAGCAGTTCCTACGACCCCACCTACAATGAGCAGTTCTTC.